Each of the 16 T cell receptor beta chains below was sequenced from the same sample in a study of blood T cell repertoires in COVID-19. Profiling relied on immunoSEQ multiplex PCR, and the TCRdb table lists in-frame clones only, not all of them. The table includes around 100,000 clones, about 90% detected once. The specimen sequenced was peripheral blood. These receptors originate from a human donor in a cohort sampled during active COVID-19.

This clone was counted only a few times. The genes are TRBV10-2 and TRBJ2-1; 7 positions match TRBD2. V shed 6 bases, J shed 7 bases, and the junction held 0 bases outside the gene matches. CDR3 length equals 11 residues. CDR1 is WSHSY, CDR2 SAAADI, per germline. CDR3 sequence (DNA): TGCGCCAGCAGGGGGGGGAATGAGCAGTTCTTC. Its protein is CASRGGNEQFF.

The chain links TRBV5-4 to TRBJ2-5; 9 bases agree with TRBD1. This CDR3 region has 14 residues. With V trimmed by 2 bases and J by 5 bases, 4 bases remained unmatched. Germline assignment: CDR1 SGHNT and CDR2 YYREEE (reference sequence). The CDR3 loop reads CASSFGTGFETQYF. CDR3 bases: TGTGCCAGCAGCTTCGGGACAGGGTTTGAGACCCAGTACTTC.

The chain joins TRBV2 to TRBJ1-2; the D is unclear. The CDR3 contains 15 residues. V was pared by 2 bases and J by 0 bases, with 10 bases between. CDR1 and CDR2 (germline): SNHLY, FYNNEI. The DNA for the CDR3 is TGTGCCAGCAGTGAACTGGCCAAAGCTAACTATGGCTACACCTTC. Its protein is CASSELAKANYGYTF.

This rearrangement joins TRBV7-6 to TRBJ1-6, with D unresolved. From germline, CDR1 is SGHVS and CDR2 FNYEAQ. The CDR3 totals 13 residues. Trimming cost V 1 base and J 7 bases, with 5 bases left between them. DNA of the CDR3: TGTGCCAGCAGCTTAGGAGTGAATTCACCCCTCCACTTT. This gives the protein CASSLGVNSPLHF.

This clone occurred once. A junction end diverges from the germline sequence, so it may reflect a read error. The chain joins TRBV7-9 to TRBJ2-5; 7 bases are shared with TRBD2. There are 13 residues in the CDR3. Germline-derived CDR1 and CDR2 are SEHNR and FQNEAQ (reference sequence). CDR3 coding DNA: TGTGCCAGCAGCTTAGGTTCGGGGGGACCCCGTGACTTC. Encoded protein: CASSLGSGGPRDF. The complete variable domain, with remaining parts taken from reference TRBV7-9 and TRBJ2-5, reads DTGVSQNPRHKITKRGQNVTFRCDPISEHNRLYWYRQTLGQGPEFLTYFQNEAQLEKSRLLSDRFSAERPKGSFSTLEIQRTEQGDSAMYLCASSLGSGGPRDFGPGTRLLVL.

This clone was detected once. The rearrangement joins TRBV13 to TRBJ2-1; maybe TRBD1 (6 bases). The CDR3 is made up of 14 amino acids. Germline lookup yields CDR1 PRHDT and CDR2 FYEKMQ (reference sequence). V was pared by 4 bases and J by 3 bases, with 10 bases between. The CDR3: CASSSTGNYNEQFF. The CDR3 DNA reads as TGTGCCAGCAGCTCTACAGGGAACTACAATGAGCAGTTCTTC.

The J gene is TRBJ2-7, the V gene TRBV6-1; 11 bases are a match to TRBD2. Germline-derived CDR1 and CDR2 are MNHNS and SASEGT. V shed 0 bases, J shed 5 bases, and the junction held 3 bases outside the gene matches. CDR3 length: 15 amino acids. CDR3 in amino acids: CASSEATSGTDEQYF. DNA for the CDR3: TGTGCCAGCAGTGAAGCGACTAGCGGGACCGACGAGCAGTACTTC.

The chain employs TRBV4-1 and TRBJ2-7; D possibly corresponds to TRBD2 (5 bases). There are 15 residues in the CDR3. CDR1 and CDR2 from the germline V gene are MGHRA and YSYEKL. V lost 1 base, J lost 3 bases, and 13 bases lay in between. CDR3 in amino acids: CASSQVQPGDYEQYF. The CDR3 nucleotides are TGCGCCAGCAGCCAAGTACAGCCCGGGGACTACGAGCAGTACTTC.

V gene TRBV2 combines with J gene TRBJ2-5; the match to TRBD1 covers 7 bases. Germline CDR1 is SNHLY and CDR2 is FYNNEI. CDR3 length equals 13 residues. V shed 10 bases and J 1 base; nucleotides not matched to a gene: 6. The CDR3 coding sequence is TGTGCCACTGGACAGGACCTCCAAGAGACCCAGTACTTC. Protein sequence: CATGQDLQETQYF.

The V gene is TRBV9, the J gene TRBJ1-2; no reliable D call. The CDR3 is made up of 15 amino acids. Germline assignment: CDR1 SGDLS and CDR2 YYNGEE. V was trimmed by 0 bases and J by 4 bases, leaving 13 bases between them. The CDR3 here is CASSVAPTSGYGYTF. The CDR3 bases are TGTGCCAGCAGCGTAGCCCCAACCTCGGGCTATGGCTACACCTTC.

The J gene is TRBJ1-4, the V gene TRBV19; D is possibly TRBD1 (6 bases). The CDR3 consists of 18 residues. Deletions cut 3 bases from V and 0 bases from J, with 17 bases between. Per germline, CDR1 LNHDA and CDR2 SQIVND (reference sequence). The CDR3 is CASSIFSGDETTNEKLFF. The CDR3 coding sequence is TGTGCCAGTAGTATCTTTTCAGGGGATGAAACAACTAATGAAAAACTGTTTTTT.

This rearrangement joins TRBV2 to TRBJ2-7; 7 bases match TRBD2. V shed 2 bases and J 5 bases; nucleotides not matched to a gene: 3. Germline CDR1 is SNHLY and CDR2 is FYNNEI. The CDR3 is made up of 13 amino acids. In nucleotides, the CDR3 is TGTGCCAGCAGTGAAATTGCGGGAGACGAGCAGTACTTC. Translating gives CASSEIAGDEQYF. Combining the CDR3 with reference TRBV2 and TRBJ2-7 gives the whole variable domain EPEVTQTPSHQVTQMGQEVILRCVPISNHLYFYWYRQILGQKVEFLVSFYNNEISEKSEIFDDQFSVERPDGSNFTLKIRSTKLEDSAMYFCASSEIAGDEQYFGPGTRLTVT.

The genes are TRBV29-1 and TRBJ2-7; TRBD2 matches 8 bases. Germline CDR1 SQVTM, CDR2 ANQGSEA. CDR3 length equals 14 residues. With 1 base clipped from V and 5 bases from J, the junction kept 7 bases outside the gene matches. The CDR3 protein is CSVEGSGGPHEQYF. The CDR3 DNA reads as TGCAGCGTTGAAGGATCGGGAGGGCCCCACGAGCAGTACTTC.

This clone has a single count. In the same sample, other DNA sequences code for this CDR3. The V gene is TRBV4-2, the J gene TRBJ1-1; 7 bases are a match to TRBD1. The trim removed 3 bases at V and 1 base at J, leaving 2 bases unmatched. CDR3 size: 14 residues. Germline values: CDR1 LGHNA, CDR2 YNFKEQ. The CDR3 region is CASSQRTGNTEAFF. CDR3 in DNA: TGTGCCAGCAGCCAGAGGACAGGGAACACTGAAGCTTTCTTT.

The rearrangement joins TRBV5-1 to TRBJ2-3; 7 bases map to TRBD2. V gave up 1 base and J gave up 2 bases; unmatched junction bases: 7. This CDR3 region has 16 residues. The germline CDR1 and CDR2 sequences are SGHRS and YFSETQ. The CDR3 region is CASSLREGSSTDTQYF. The DNA of the CDR3 is TGCGCCAGCAGCTTGAGGGAGGGATCCTCCACAGATACGCAGTATTTT.

This sequence joins TRBV7-9 and TRBJ1-6; D remains unclear. The V end lost 3 bases, the J end lost 0 bases, and 6 bases lay between the germline ends. The CDR3 consists of 15 residues. Germline loops: CDR1 SEHNR, CDR2 FQNEAQ (reference sequence). The CDR3 sequence: CASSFVSSYNSPLHF. The CDR3 DNA sequence: TGTGCCAGCAGCTTCGTGAGCTCCTATAATTCACCCCTCCACTTT.